These T cell receptor beta chains were read from a single sample in a study of blood T cell repertoires in COVID-19. TCRdb keeps only in-frame clones here, not all; method: immunoSEQ multiplex PCR. The sample includes about 80,000 clones, 75% to 90% of them seen just once. Material: peripheral blood. The source of these receptors is an older man with active or convalescent COVID-19. The CDR3 runs from the conserved cysteine through the conserved F or W. The order of the fields is D gene, V gene, clone size, J gene, CDR3 DNA, CDR3 protein. The D gene is left open where the match is weak. The size entry is marked missing in some rows and otherwise reads once, few, many or a size class.

d_call: NA; v_call: TRBV6-5; clone_size: NA; j_call: TRBJ1-5; cdr3_nt: TGTGCCAGCAGTTACTCATGGGGGGGCGGCCAGCCCCAGCATTTT; cdr3_aa: CASSYSWGGGQPQHF
d_call: NA; v_call: TRBV2; clone_size: few; j_call: TRBJ2-1; cdr3_nt: TGTGCCAGCAGTGAAAGGGGTTCCTACAATGAGCAGTTCTTC; cdr3_aa: CASSERGSYNEQFF
d_call: TRBD1; v_call: TRBV5-3; clone_size: NA; j_call: TRBJ1-2; cdr3_nt: TGTGCCAGAAGCCTCGCGGGACAGGGAGTGTGTGGCTACACCTTC; cdr3_aa: CARSLAGQGVCGYTF
d_call: NA; v_call: TRBV5-4; clone_size: NA; j_call: TRBJ2-1; cdr3_nt: TGTGCCAGCAGCTTGGGCGGTAGCTCCTACAATGAGCAGTTCTTC; cdr3_aa: CASSLGGSSYNEQFF
d_call: NA; v_call: TRBV13; clone_size: once; j_call: TRBJ1-1; cdr3_nt: TGTGCCAGCAGCGTCGACAGGCCGATTCTGAACACTGAAGCTTTCTTT; cdr3_aa: CASSVDRPILNTEAFF
d_call: TRBD1; v_call: TRBV28; clone_size: NA; j_call: TRBJ2-2; cdr3_nt: TGTGCCAGCAGTTTAACGGACAGGGGGTGGTCCGGGGAGCTGTTTTTT; cdr3_aa: CASSLTDRGWSGELFF
d_call: TRBD1; v_call: TRBV6-5; clone_size: NA; j_call: TRBJ1-2; cdr3_nt: TGTGCCAGCAGAGGAACAGGGGCGCGAAGGGATGGCTACACCTTC; cdr3_aa: CASRGTGARRDGYTF
d_call: TRBD1; v_call: TRBV27; clone_size: NA; j_call: TRBJ2-2; cdr3_nt: TGTGCCAGCAGTTCCGACAGGGGGCCGAACACCGGGGAGCTGTTTTTT; cdr3_aa: CASSSDRGPNTGELFF
d_call: NA; v_call: TRBV13; clone_size: NA; j_call: TRBJ2-5; cdr3_nt: TGTGCCAGCAGCTTGGGGCGGCAACAAGAGACCCAGTACTTC; cdr3_aa: CASSLGRQQETQYF
d_call: TRBD1; v_call: TRBV9; clone_size: NA; j_call: TRBJ2-1; cdr3_nt: TGTGCCAGCAGCCAGGGGGCCCTTTATGAGGGGTACAATGAGCAGTTCTTC; cdr3_aa: CASSQGALYEGYNEQFF
d_call: TRBD2; v_call: TRBV2; clone_size: NA; j_call: TRBJ2-2; cdr3_nt: TGTGCCAGCATGTGGGGCCGACTAGCGGGGGTGAACACCGGGGAGCTGTTTTTT; cdr3_aa: CASMWGRLAGVNTGELFF
d_call: TRBD1; v_call: TRBV30; clone_size: NA; j_call: TRBJ2-1; cdr3_nt: TGTGCCTGGAGTGTAGGGGACAGGAACGAGCAGTTCTTC; cdr3_aa: CAWSVGDRNEQFF
d_call: NA; v_call: TRBV12-3/TRBV12-4; clone_size: NA; j_call: TRBJ2-7; cdr3_nt: TGTGCCAGCAGTTTCGGGTTCGAGCAGTACTTC; cdr3_aa: CASSFGFEQYF
d_call: NA; v_call: TRBV6-6; clone_size: NA; j_call: TRBJ2-7; cdr3_nt: TGTGCCAGCAGTACCCTGACTCTCTCCTACGAGCAGTACTTC; cdr3_aa: CASSTLTLSYEQYF
d_call: TRBD1; v_call: TRBV6-5; clone_size: NA; j_call: TRBJ1-2; cdr3_nt: TGTGCCAGCAGTACCGGGACAGAGTTAGGTAACACCTTC; cdr3_aa: CASSTGTELGNTF
d_call: TRBD1; v_call: TRBV30; clone_size: few; j_call: TRBJ1-1; cdr3_nt: TGTGCCTGGAGTGCCCACCCGACAGGGGTGGGTGAAGCTTTCTTT; cdr3_aa: CAWSAHPTGVGEAFF
d_call: NA; v_call: TRBV15; clone_size: NA; j_call: TRBJ1-1; cdr3_nt: TGTGCCACCAGCAGAGGTGGACAGTCCGAAGCTTTCTTT; cdr3_aa: CATSRGGQSEAFF
d_call: NA; v_call: TRBV28; clone_size: NA; j_call: TRBJ1-2; cdr3_nt: TGTGCCAGCAGTAGACTATTGGGCTACACCTTC; cdr3_aa: CASSRLLGYTF
d_call: NA; v_call: TRBV18; clone_size: NA; j_call: TRBJ2-5; cdr3_nt: TGTGCCAGCTCACCCGACTTCCAAGAGACCCAGTACTTC; cdr3_aa: CASSPDFQETQYF
d_call: TRBD2; v_call: TRBV24-1; clone_size: NA; j_call: TRBJ2-1; cdr3_nt: TGTGCCACCTCTGCGGGGGGGGGTGAGCAGTTCTTC; cdr3_aa: CATSAGGGEQFF
d_call: NA; v_call: TRBV6-5; clone_size: NA; j_call: TRBJ1-6; cdr3_nt: TGTGCCAGCAGAGACACCGGACGGGGGACCCTCCACTTT; cdr3_aa: CASRDTGRGTLHF
d_call: TRBD1; v_call: TRBV6-5; clone_size: NA; j_call: TRBJ1-1; cdr3_nt: TGTGCCAGCAATTGGGACAGGAACACTGAAGCTTTCTTT; cdr3_aa: CASNWDRNTEAFF
d_call: NA; v_call: TRBV10-2; clone_size: NA; j_call: TRBJ1-6; cdr3_nt: TGCGCCAGCAGCCCCCAATATAATTCACCCCTCCACTTT; cdr3_aa: CASSPQYNSPLHF
d_call: NA; v_call: TRBV19; clone_size: NA; j_call: TRBJ1-4; cdr3_nt: TGTGCCAGTAGTATTCACTTAGGCGGTGAAAAACTGTTTTTT; cdr3_aa: CASSIHLGGEKLFF
d_call: TRBD1; v_call: TRBV9; clone_size: NA; j_call: TRBJ2-7; cdr3_nt: TGTGCCAGCAGCGCCACAGGGGAAGGCTCCTACGAGCAGTACTTC; cdr3_aa: CASSATGEGSYEQYF
d_call: NA; v_call: TRBV9; clone_size: NA; j_call: TRBJ2-7; cdr3_nt: TGTGCCAGCAGCCTTCAACAGGGCGAGCCGTACTTC; cdr3_aa: CASSLQQGEPYF
d_call: NA; v_call: TRBV12-3/TRBV12-4; clone_size: NA; j_call: TRBJ1-2; cdr3_nt: TGTGCCAGCAGTTTGCAAGGGGCCTATGGCTACACCTTC; cdr3_aa: CASSLQGAYGYTF
d_call: NA; v_call: TRBV7-2; clone_size: NA; j_call: TRBJ1-3; cdr3_nt: TGTGCCAGCAGCTTAGCGGCGCCGGGAGGTGGAAACACCATATATTTT; cdr3_aa: CASSLAAPGGGNTIYF
d_call: NA; v_call: TRBV14; clone_size: once; j_call: TRBJ2-3; cdr3_nt: TGTGCCAGCAGCCAAGAAGCGGGCGCTCTCACGTCGTATTTT; cdr3_aa: CASSQEAGALTSYF
d_call: TRBD1; v_call: TRBV5-1; clone_size: NA; j_call: TRBJ2-7; cdr3_nt: TGCGCCAGCAGCTTGGGATTCGTGGGACAGCCGTTGTTCGAGTACTTC; cdr3_aa: CASSLGFVGQPLFEYF
d_call: TRBD1; v_call: TRBV10-3; clone_size: NA; j_call: TRBJ2-7; cdr3_nt: TGTGCCATCAGTTTCGGGACAGGGAGCTACGAGCAGTACTTC; cdr3_aa: CAISFGTGSYEQYF
d_call: NA; v_call: TRBV9; clone_size: NA; j_call: TRBJ1-6; cdr3_nt: TGTGCCAGCAGCGTAGGGCAGGGTTATAATTCACCCCTCCACTTT; cdr3_aa: CASSVGQGYNSPLHF
d_call: NA; v_call: TRBV3-1/TRBV3-2; clone_size: NA; j_call: TRBJ1-5; cdr3_nt: TGTGCCAGCAGCCGGGGGCATAGCAATCAGCCCCAGCATTTT; cdr3_aa: CASSRGHSNQPQHF
d_call: NA; v_call: TRBV7-9; clone_size: NA; j_call: TRBJ2-4; cdr3_nt: TGTGCCAGTTCGAGGGACAACAACATTCAGTACTTC; cdr3_aa: CASSRDNNIQYF
d_call: NA; v_call: TRBV19; clone_size: NA; j_call: TRBJ1-2; cdr3_nt: TGTGCCAGTAGGCGACAGGTGTCTGACTATGGCTACACCTTC; cdr3_aa: CASRRQVSDYGYTF
d_call: TRBD1; v_call: TRBV5-6; clone_size: NA; j_call: TRBJ1-1; cdr3_nt: TGTGCCAGCAGCTTGACGTTTGGGACAGGGCTCTTGGGGGCTTTCTTT; cdr3_aa: CASSLTFGTGLLGAFF
d_call: NA; v_call: TRBV5-4; clone_size: NA; j_call: TRBJ2-7; cdr3_nt: TGTGCCAGCACGAACCGCGGGACAGCGTACGAGCAGTACTTC; cdr3_aa: CASTNRGTAYEQYF
d_call: TRBD1; v_call: TRBV7-2; clone_size: NA; j_call: TRBJ1-1; cdr3_nt: TGTGCCAGCAGCCCAACACAGGGGGCGCGAACTGAAGCTTTCTTT; cdr3_aa: CASSPTQGARTEAFF
d_call: TRBD2; v_call: TRBV4-1; clone_size: NA; j_call: TRBJ2-5; cdr3_nt: TGCGCCAGCAGCCAAACTAGCGGTGGGGAGACCCAGTACTTC; cdr3_aa: CASSQTSGGETQYF
d_call: NA; v_call: TRBV14; clone_size: NA; j_call: TRBJ1-4; cdr3_nt: TGTGCCAGCAGCTTTTTCCCGGCCTCGGCGGGTGAAAAACTGTTTTTT; cdr3_aa: CASSFFPASAGEKLFF
d_call: NA; v_call: TRBV7-2; clone_size: NA; j_call: TRBJ2-5; cdr3_nt: TGTGCCAGCAGCTTAGCCGGAAGCGGGGAGACCCAGTACTTC; cdr3_aa: CASSLAGSGETQYF
d_call: TRBD1; v_call: TRBV5-5; clone_size: NA; j_call: TRBJ1-2; cdr3_nt: TGTGCCAGCAGCCTCGGGACAGGAGGATTGTATAGCTACACCTTC; cdr3_aa: CASSLGTGGLYSYTF
d_call: TRBD1; v_call: TRBV30; clone_size: NA; j_call: TRBJ2-3; cdr3_nt: TGTGCCTGGAGACCCCATCACACAGGGGGAACCACAGATACGCAGTATTTT; cdr3_aa: CAWRPHHTGGTTDTQYF
d_call: NA; v_call: TRBV7-2; clone_size: NA; j_call: TRBJ1-1; cdr3_nt: TGTGCCAGCAGCTTACATCGCGTGAACACTGAAGCTTTCTTT; cdr3_aa: CASSLHRVNTEAFF
d_call: TRBD2; v_call: TRBV5-6; clone_size: NA; j_call: TRBJ2-2; cdr3_nt: TGTGCCAGCAGCTTGGAGCTAGCGGGGCCCACCGGGGAGCTGTTTTTT; cdr3_aa: CASSLELAGPTGELFF